This passage covers 19 T cell receptor beta chains from one sample sequenced in a study of shared clonotypes between healthy human individuals. Generated by immunoSEQ multiplex PCR, the TCRdb table keeps only in-frame clones and is missing some. The sample shows under 350,000 clones, more than 75% of them seen only once. Sequencing was carried out using memory CD8+ T cells sorted from blood. Subset meaning: CD45RO+ cells pooled with CCR7-negative TemRA cells. These TCRs come from a man aged 18 to 29 in good health.

The chain links TRBV29-1 to TRBJ1-1, with a tentative D call TRBD1 (6 bases). This CDR3 is built from 19 residues. The V gene's germline CDR1 is SQVTM and CDR2 ANQGSEA. V was cut by 6 bases and J by 0 bases, with 29 bases left in between. The DNA for the CDR3 is TGCAGCGTACCCCGGGACAACTTTCTGGGAACGACATTGAACACTGAAGCTTTCTTT. Translated, it gives CSVPRDNFLGTTLNTEAFF. Looking up the rest from reference TRBV29-1 and TRBJ1-1 gives the full variable domain: SAVISQKPSRDICQRGTSLTIQCQVDSQVTMMFWYRQQPGQSLTLIATANQGSEATYESGFVIDKFPISRPNLTFSTLTVSNMSPEDSSIYLCSVPRDNFLGTTLNTEAFFGQGTRLTVV.

This clone appeared a single time. V gene TRBV5-4 combines with J gene TRBJ2-7, with 13 bases aligning to TRBD2. CDR3 length: 17 residues. The V gene's germline CDR1 is SGHNT and CDR2 YYREEE (reference sequence). J gave up 1 base and V 4 bases, and 8 bases lay outside the gene matches. Written as DNA, the CDR3 is TGTGCCAGCAGCCTCGGACTAGCGGGAGTCGGGTCCTACGAGCAGTACTTC. Translating it yields CASSLGLAGVGSYEQYF. The full variable domain, rest sourced from reference TRBV5-4 and TRBJ2-7, is ETGVTQSPTHLIKTRGQQVTLRCSSQSGHNTVSWYQQALGQGPQFIFQYYREEENGRGNFPPRFSGLQFPNYSSELNVNALELDDSALYLCASSLGLAGVGSYEQYFGPGTRLTVT.

V is TRBV30 and J is TRBJ1-1; D is undetermined. The CDR3 is made up of 11 amino acids. Germline V gene lookup returns CDR1 GTSNPN and CDR2 SVGIG (reference sequence). Trimming cost V 6 bases and J 0 bases, with 5 bases left between them. The CDR3, as DNA: TGTGCCTGTTTTATGAACACTGAAGCTTTCTTT. Its protein product is CACFMNTEAFF. Filled out from reference TRBV30 and TRBJ1-1, the complete variable domain reads SQTIHQWPATLVQPVGSPLSLECTVEGTSNPNLYWYRQAAGRGLQLLFYSVGIGQISSEVPQNLSASRPQDRQFILSSKKLLLSDSGFYLCACFMNTEAFFGQGTRLTVV.

This clone was observed at least ten times. The V and J genes are TRBV4-1 and TRBJ2-1, with TRBD1 as a possible D gene (5 bases). Germline V gene data show CDR1 as MGHRA and CDR2 as YSYEKL. The germline V and J ends were trimmed by 4 bases and 9 bases, with 16 bases remaining between them. The CDR3 is 14 residues long. The CDR3 loop reads CASSLPRGDGEQFF. Written as DNA, the CDR3 is TGCGCCAGCAGCCTCCCAAGGGGCGATGGTGAGCAGTTCTTC.

V gene TRBV7-9 combines with J gene TRBJ1-1; D is ambiguous. Germline V lookup: CDR1 SEHNR, CDR2 FQNEAQ (reference sequence). CDR3 length equals 13 residues. V lost 4 bases and J lost 1, with 7 bases in between. CDR3: CASSSQENTEAFF. The CDR3 nucleotides are TGTGCCAGCAGCTCGCAGGAGAACACTGAAGCTTTCTTT. The full variable domain, rest sourced from reference TRBV7-9 and TRBJ1-1, is DTGVSQNPRHKITKRGQNVTFRCDPISEHNRLYWYRQTLGQGPEFLTYFQNEAQLEKSRLLSDRFSAERPKGSFSTLEIQRTEQGDSAMYLCASSSQENTEAFFGQGTRLTVV.

In this sample, this clone turned up a few times. The chain combines TRBV9 with TRBJ1-2; D might be TRBD1 (5 bases). Trimming took 4 bases from V and 11 from J, leaving 12 bases between them. This CDR3 is 11 amino acids long. Germline CDR1 reads SGDLS; CDR2 reads YYNGEE. The CDR3 protein is CASSSTGGYTF. CDR3 sequence (DNA): TGTGCCAGCAGCTCCACCGGGGGGTACACCTTC.

This chain links TRBV5-5 with TRBJ2-7; the match to TRBD2 covers 7 bases. CDR1 and CDR2 from the germline V gene are SGHKS and YYEKEE (reference sequence). Trimming cost V 0 bases and J 5 bases; bases outside gene matches: 11. The CDR3 is 16 residues long. As DNA, the CDR3 is TGTGCCAGCAGCTTGGAATCGGGAGGTGGTGCAGACGAGCAGTACTTC. This translates into CASSLESGGGADEQYF.

The chain carries TRBV7-2 and TRBJ2-3; 14 positions match TRBD2. With V trimmed by 4 bases and J by 5 bases, 5 bases remained unmatched. This CDR3 region has 16 residues. Germline V gives CDR1 SGHTA, CDR2 FQGNSA. The CDR3 DNA is TGTGCCAGCAGCTGGACTAGCGGGGGGCGAGGAGATACGCAGTATTTT. Translating gives CASSWTSGGRGDTQYF.

This clone turned up a few times. The rearrangement links TRBV19 to TRBJ1-5; D is undetermined. Germline lookup yields CDR1 LNHDA and CDR2 SQIVND (reference sequence). The CDR3 has 11 residues. Between the trimmed V and J ends, which lost 7 bases and 7 bases, there was a span of 8 bases. The CDR3 spells CASKFPQPQHF. In nucleotides, the CDR3 is TGTGCCAGTAAGTTCCCGCAGCCCCAGCATTTT.

The chain has TRBV5-8 and TRBJ1-5, with D perhaps TRBD1 (5 bases). The CDR3 totals 16 residues. V lost 1 base and J lost 0, with 11 bases in between. CDR1 is SGHTS and CDR2 is YDEGEE in the germline V gene. This CDR3 is CASSLSGLYSNQPQHF. For the CDR3, the DNA is TGTGCCAGCAGCTTGTCAGGGCTCTATAGCAATCAGCCCCAGCATTTT.

The chain couples TRBV11-2 to TRBJ2-3; the D gene is possibly TRBD1 (5 bases). This CDR3 has 17 amino acids. V was shortened by 5 bases and J by 3 bases, with 21 bases between the two germline ends. Germline CDR1 SGHAT, CDR2 FQNNGV. The CDR3 DNA sequence: TGTGCCAGCAGCGATCACCGGACATTGCTTCAAACAGATACGCAGTATTTT. Translation gives CASSDHRTLLQTDTQYF.

As concerns this clone: Other nucleotide sequences in the sample specify the same CDR3. The CDR3 nucleotides read TGTGCCAGCAGTTATCCCACCGGGGAGCTGTTTTTT. Translated, it gives CASSYPTGELFF. The chain recombines TRBV27 with TRBJ2-2; no reliable D call. The ends were cut back, 4 bases at V and 4 bases at J, with 4 bases in the middle. The CDR3 is 12 amino acids. Germline V lookup: CDR1 MNHEY, CDR2 SMNVEV (reference sequence).

This clone has only one observation. The rearrangement joins TRBV7-2 to TRBJ1-2; tentative D call: TRBD1 (5 bases). V lost 6 bases to trimming and J lost 8 bases, with 16 bases between them. This CDR3 has 13 residues. Germline CDR1 SGHTA, CDR2 FQGNSA. The CDR3 spells CASSLETARGYTF. CDR3 DNA sequence: TGTGCCAGCAGTCTAGAGACAGCGCGAGGCTACACCTTC.

The chain couples TRBV11-2 to TRBJ2-1; weak D call: TRBD2 (5 bases). V dropped 0 bases and J dropped 8 bases, with 17 bases sitting between them. Germline assignment: CDR1 SGHAT and CDR2 FQNNGV. The CDR3 length is 16 residues. The CDR3 DNA reads as TGTGCCAGCAGCTTAGATCCGGGCCGCGGGTTATATGAGCAGTTCTTC. This codes for CASSLDPGRGLYEQFF.

The V call is TRBV18, the J call TRBJ1-1; possible D gene TRBD1, 5 bases. V lost 3 bases and J 0 bases, leaving 11 bases between the germline ends. The CDR3 has 15 residues. Germline assignment: CDR1 KGHSH and CDR2 LQKENI. The CDR3 DNA follows: TGTGCCAGCTCACCGTCGGTGACAGTGAACACTGAAGCTTTCTTT. Amino acids: CASSPSVTVNTEAFF.

This chain links TRBV27 with TRBJ2-7; 10 bases fit TRBD2. V shed 6 bases, J shed 1 base, and the junction held 15 bases outside the gene matches. The germline gives CDR1 MNHEY, CDR2 SMNVEV (reference sequence). There are 18 residues in the CDR3. CDR3 loop: CASSPTWTGTSVSYEQYF. For the CDR3, the DNA is TGTGCCAGCAGCCCCACCTGGACAGGGACTAGCGTATCCTACGAGCAGTACTTC.

J is TRBJ2-7 and V is TRBV28, with D possibly matching TRBD1 (6 bases). CDR3 length: 14 amino acids. V was pared by 2 bases and J by 2 bases, with 10 bases between. The germline CDR1 and CDR2 sequences are MDHEN and SYDVKM. The CDR3 bases are TGTGCCAGCAGTTTACTACAGGGTGCCTACGAGCAGTACTTC. This encodes CASSLLQGAYEQYF.

The V gene is TRBV7-9, the J gene TRBJ2-5; TRBD2 aligns across 7 bases. The length of the CDR3 is 16 residues. V was pared by 2 bases and J by 4 bases, with 10 bases of the junction left unmatched. CDR1 is SEHNR, CDR2 FQNEAQ, per germline (reference sequence). The chain's CDR3 is CASSLIRPRGTETQYF. The CDR3 coding sequence is TGTGCCAGCAGCTTAATTCGGCCGCGGGGGACAGAGACCCAGTACTTC.

The gene calls are TRBV13 and TRBJ2-1; D is perhaps TRBD2 (6 bases). The CDR3 has 14 residues. Trimming stripped 5 bases from V and 9 bases from J, with 17 bases between. Germline loops: CDR1 PRHDT, CDR2 FYEKMQ (reference sequence). CDR3 coding DNA: TGTGCCAGCAGCCCCGGGGGAACTTTAGTTGAGCAGTTCTTC. Amino acids: CASSPGGTLVEQFF.